The T cell receptor beta chain described here comes from a study of T cell responses to AZD1222 COVID-19 vaccine. Whole-study findings and limits: Clonal diversity was possibly underestimated; the donors were predominantly white British and more often female.

With respect to this clone: Its antigen is not identified. The sample carries other DNA sequences with the same CDR3.

Assay used: immunoSEQ multiplex PCR; TCRdb lists only in-frame clones, some missing. The sample has about 150,000 clones, about 88% seen once. Trimming cost V 4 bases and J 2 bases, with 8 bases left between them. This CDR3 has 13 amino acids. The V call is TRBV12-3 or TRBV12-4, the J call TRBJ1-1; the D gene is possibly TRBD1 (5 bases). Here the sequenced sample was peripheral blood, taken on day 0 of AZD1222 vaccination. The source is an adult in good health. DNA of the CDR3: TGTGCCAGCAGTTCCAGGGTTAACACTGAAGCTTTCTTT. Amino acid sequence: CASSSRVNTEAFF.